This T cell receptor (beta chain) was sequenced in a study of T-cell memory formation after mild COVID-19. For the study at large: Most TCR clusters belonged to a single donor. Study-wide results and caveats: CD4+ bias marked clones expanding day 15 to 37, unlike balanced contracting clones. SARS-CoV-2 specificity of second-wave clones peaking day 37 was unconfirmed.

On this clonotype itself: What it recognizes is unknown.

TCRalpha and TCRbeta libraries used 5'RACE with constant-segment primers and UMIs. TCRdb ran MiXCR on the 5' RACE reads and lists one entry per CDR3 protein. In the table there are roughly 150,000 distinct CDR3 sequences, roughly 14% of which are singletons. Germline V lookup: CDR1 LNHDA, CDR2 SQIVND (reference sequence). The germline V and J ends were trimmed by 9 bases and 7 bases, with 16 bases remaining between them. The CDR3 runs to 14 residues. This chain connects TRBV19 to TRBJ1-6; the D gene is possibly TRBD1 (5 bases). This receptor was identified in an adult woman who had mild COVID-19 (a few samples of this study predate the infection). Cell type and time point are not known. Sequenced material: PBMCs or a T cell subset sorted from them (not recorded which). The chain's CDR3 is CASKSGRANSPLHF. CDR3 DNA: TGTGCCAGCAAATCGGGACGGGCAAATTCACCCCTCCACTTT. Together with reference TRBV19 and TRBJ1-6, the CDR3 gives the full variable domain: DGGITQSPKYLFRKEGQNVTLSCEQNLNHDAMYWYRQDPGQGLRLIYYSQIVNDFQKGDIAEGYSVSREKKESFPLTVTSAQKNPTAFYLCASKSGRANSPLHFGNGTRLTVT.